These T cell receptor beta chains were read from a single sample in a study of cytomegalovirus exposure and HLA in healthy donors. Sequencing was performed with immunoSEQ multiplex PCR; in TCRdb, only in-frame clones are kept and a portion is missing. Of some 150,000 clones listed, over 60% are singletons. The material sequenced was PBMCs. These receptors were taken from a male donor in good health and CMV-seronegative. Both conserved end residues are part of each CDR3. Clone size appears in some rows only: once, few, many, or a class for an expanded clone.

>few|TRBV9
CASSGTGANTEAFF
>.|TRBV6-1
CASSEGSLAGGAETQYF
>.|TRBV25-1
CASSDRAGGDTQYF
>.|TRBV6-5
CASSYSYTGNLQPQHF
>.|TRBV4-1
CASSQRGQGREKLFF
>.|TRBV7-2
CASSSESSGWGETQYF
>.|TRBV27
CASSLWAGGLISSYNEQFF
>.|TRBV9
CASSVGLAGGETQYF
>.|TRBV12-5
CASASGQGGTGELFF
>.|TRBV6-5
CASSPSTTSYEQYF
>.|TRBV5-1
CASSLEGGSYNEQFF
>few|TRBV7-7
CASSSGTGGNGELFF
>.|TRBV7-2
CASSLVSGQETQYF
>.|TRBV7-9
CASRPTGGFNTGELFF
>.|TRBV5-1
CASSSFDRNTEAFF
>once|TRBV28
CASSMGQGLISGANVLTF
>.|TRBV25-1
CASTTGALPQHF
>.|TRBV11-2
CASSLVRGTREDTQYF
>.|TRBV2
CASSGPGHYYEQYF
>.|TRBV20-1
CSARAGNTIYF
>.|TRBV5-1
CASSSSGGAVNGQFF
>.|TRBV5-1
CASSSEGAGATEAFF
>.|TRBV5-8
CASSFGQGGGYGYTF
>.|TRBV5-1
CASSLDVGRTSGSKETQYF
>.|TRBV21-1
CASSTGSKYEKLFF
>.|TRBV5-4
CASSRGSLTENTEAFF
>.|TRBV30
CAWSVRWGQGARSYGYTF
>.|TRBV5-4
CASSSAGANYGYTF
>.|TRBV11-2
CASSPGLAGYTRDTQYF
>.|TRBV27
CASGDRGEKLFF
>.|TRBV7-8
CASSLGPTLAPTYEQYF
>.|TRBV14
CASSQVASGRGETQYF
>.|TRBV7-9
CASSLGTGNSPLHF
>.|TRBV4-1
CASSQVASLAYNEQFF
>.|TRBV6-6
CASSRGQGQSNQPQHF
>once|TRBV27
CASSTSRHWQGARTEAFF
>.|TRBV5-4
CASSLTGTPNTEAFF
>.|TRBV10-2
CASTRSLASTSSYEQYF
>.|TRBV7-3
CASSLMGGLAGETQYF
>.|TRBV4-1
CASSQEQGSYEQYF
>once|TRBV18
CATTGTQQETQYF